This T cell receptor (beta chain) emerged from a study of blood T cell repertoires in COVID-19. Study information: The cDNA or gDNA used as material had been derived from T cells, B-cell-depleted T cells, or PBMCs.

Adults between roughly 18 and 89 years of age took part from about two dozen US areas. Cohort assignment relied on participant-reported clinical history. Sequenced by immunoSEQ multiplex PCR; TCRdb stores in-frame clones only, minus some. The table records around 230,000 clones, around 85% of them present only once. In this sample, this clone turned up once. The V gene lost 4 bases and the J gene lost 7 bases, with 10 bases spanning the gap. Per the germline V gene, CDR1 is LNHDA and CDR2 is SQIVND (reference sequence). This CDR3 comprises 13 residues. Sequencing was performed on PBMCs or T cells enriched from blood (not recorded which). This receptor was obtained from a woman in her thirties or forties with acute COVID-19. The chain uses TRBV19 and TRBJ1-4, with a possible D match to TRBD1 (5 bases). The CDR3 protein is CASSKGFSEKLFF. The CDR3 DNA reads TGTGCCAGTAGTAAGGGGTTCAGTGAAAAACTGTTTTTT. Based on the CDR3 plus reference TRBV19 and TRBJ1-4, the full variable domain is DGGITQSPKYLFRKEGQNVTLSCEQNLNHDAMYWYRQDPGQGLRLIYYSQIVNDFQKGDIAEGYSVSREKKESFPLTVTSAQKNPTAFYLCASSKGFSEKLFFGSGTQLSVL.